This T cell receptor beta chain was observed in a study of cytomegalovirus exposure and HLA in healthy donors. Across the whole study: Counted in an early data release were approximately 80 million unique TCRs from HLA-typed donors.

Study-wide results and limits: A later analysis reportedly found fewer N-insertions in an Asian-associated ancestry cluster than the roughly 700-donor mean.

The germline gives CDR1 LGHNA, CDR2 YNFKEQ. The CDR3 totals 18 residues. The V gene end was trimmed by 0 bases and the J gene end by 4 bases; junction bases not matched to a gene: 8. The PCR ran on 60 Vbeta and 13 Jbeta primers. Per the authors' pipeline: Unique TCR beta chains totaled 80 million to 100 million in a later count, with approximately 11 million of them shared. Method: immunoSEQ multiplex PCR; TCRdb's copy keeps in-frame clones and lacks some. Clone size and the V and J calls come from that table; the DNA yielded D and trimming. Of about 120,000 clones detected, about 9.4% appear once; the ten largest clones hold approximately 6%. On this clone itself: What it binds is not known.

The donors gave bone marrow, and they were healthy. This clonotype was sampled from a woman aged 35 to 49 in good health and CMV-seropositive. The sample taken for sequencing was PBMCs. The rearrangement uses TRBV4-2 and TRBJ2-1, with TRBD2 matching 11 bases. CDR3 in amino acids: CASSQELAGEATYNEQFF. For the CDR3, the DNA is TGTGCCAGCAGCCAAGAACTAGCGGGGGAAGCTACGTACAATGAGCAGTTCTTC.